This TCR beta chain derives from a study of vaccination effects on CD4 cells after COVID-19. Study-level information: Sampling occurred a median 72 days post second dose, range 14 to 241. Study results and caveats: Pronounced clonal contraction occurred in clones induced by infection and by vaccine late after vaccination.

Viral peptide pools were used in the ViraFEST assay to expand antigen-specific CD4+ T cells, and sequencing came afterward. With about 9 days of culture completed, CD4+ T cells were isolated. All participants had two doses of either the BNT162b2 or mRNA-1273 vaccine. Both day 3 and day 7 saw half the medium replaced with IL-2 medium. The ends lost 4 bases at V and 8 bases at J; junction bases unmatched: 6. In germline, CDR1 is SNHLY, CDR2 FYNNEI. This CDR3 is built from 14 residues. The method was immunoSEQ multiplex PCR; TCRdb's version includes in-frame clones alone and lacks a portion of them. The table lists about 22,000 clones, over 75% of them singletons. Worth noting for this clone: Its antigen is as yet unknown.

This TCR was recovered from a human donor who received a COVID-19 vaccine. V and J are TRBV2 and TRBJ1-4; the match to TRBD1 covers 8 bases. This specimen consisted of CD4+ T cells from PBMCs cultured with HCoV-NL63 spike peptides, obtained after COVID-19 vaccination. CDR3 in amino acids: CASSARTGKEKLFF. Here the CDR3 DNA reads TGTGCCAGCAGTGCCCGGACAGGGAAGGAAAAACTGTTTTTT. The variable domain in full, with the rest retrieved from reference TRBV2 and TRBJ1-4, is EPEVTQTPSHQVTQMGQEVILRCVPISNHLYFYWYRQILGQKVEFLVSFYNNEISEKSEIFDDQFSVERPDGSNFTLKIRSTKLEDSAMYFCASSARTGKEKLFFGSGTQLSVL.